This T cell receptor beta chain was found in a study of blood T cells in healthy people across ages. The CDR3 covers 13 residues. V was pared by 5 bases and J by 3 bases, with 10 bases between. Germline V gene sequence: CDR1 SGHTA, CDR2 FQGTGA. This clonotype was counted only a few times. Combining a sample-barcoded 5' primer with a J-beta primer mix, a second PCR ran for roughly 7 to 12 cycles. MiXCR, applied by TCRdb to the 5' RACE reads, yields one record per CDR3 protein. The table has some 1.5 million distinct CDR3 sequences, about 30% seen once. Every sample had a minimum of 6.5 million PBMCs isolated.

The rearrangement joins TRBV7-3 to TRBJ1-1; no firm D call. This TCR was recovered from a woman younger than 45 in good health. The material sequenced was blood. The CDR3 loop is CASSGERDTEAFF. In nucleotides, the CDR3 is TGTGCCAGCAGCGGGGAGCGGGACACTGAAGCTTTCTTT. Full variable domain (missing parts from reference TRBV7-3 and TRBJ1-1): GAGVSQTPSNKVTEKGKYVELRCDPISGHTALYWYRQSLGQGPEFLIYFQGTGAADDSGLPNDRFFAVRPEGSVSTLKIQRTERGDSAVYLCASSGERDTEAFFGQGTRLTVV.